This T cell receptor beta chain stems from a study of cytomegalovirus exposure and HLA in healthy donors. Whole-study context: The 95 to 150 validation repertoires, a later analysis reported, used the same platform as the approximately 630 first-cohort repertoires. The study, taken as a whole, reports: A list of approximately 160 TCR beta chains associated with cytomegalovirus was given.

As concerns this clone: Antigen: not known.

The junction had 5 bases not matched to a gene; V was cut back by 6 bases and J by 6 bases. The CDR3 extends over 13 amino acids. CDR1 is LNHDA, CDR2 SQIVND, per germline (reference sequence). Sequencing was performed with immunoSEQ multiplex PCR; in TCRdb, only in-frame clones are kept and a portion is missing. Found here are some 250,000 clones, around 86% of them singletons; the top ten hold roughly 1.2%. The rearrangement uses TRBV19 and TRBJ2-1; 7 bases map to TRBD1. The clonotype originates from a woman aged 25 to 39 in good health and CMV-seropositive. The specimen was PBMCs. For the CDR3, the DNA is TGTGCCAGTAGCAGGGGACAGATCAATGAGCAGTTCTTC. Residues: CASSRGQINEQFF.